The 2 T cell receptor beta chains below all came from one sample that was sequenced in a study of shared clonotypes between healthy human individuals. The repertoire was sequenced with immunoSEQ multiplex PCR; TCRdb's copy has only in-frame clones and lacks some. This sample yields roughly 2 million clones, of which roughly 95% are seen a single time; more than 0.1% belongs to the top ten. The specimen was naive CD4+ T cells sorted from blood. Subset reported: CD45RA+ positively selected. All receptors come from a young man in good health.

A remark on this clone: Other nucleotide sequences in the sample specify the same CDR3. The chain is built from TRBV10-3 and TRBJ2-5; TRBD1 aligns across 8 bases. J was trimmed by 4 bases and V by 3 bases; bases with no gene match: 1. The CDR3 extends over 13 amino acids. Germline V gene lookup returns CDR1 ENHRY and CDR2 SYGVKD. Here the CDR3 reads CAISDRGRETQYF. CDR3 DNA sequence: TGTGCCATCAGTGACAGGGGGCGAGAGACCCAGTACTTC.

About this clone: The sample carries other DNA sequences with the same CDR3. This rearrangement joins TRBV27 to TRBJ2-7; a possible D gene is TRBD1 (5 bases). Germline-derived CDR1 and CDR2 are MNHEY and SMNVEV (reference sequence). Trimming shortened V by 9 bases and J by 3 bases, and 15 bases separated the two germline ends. This CDR3 comprises 13 residues. The CDR3 here is CASSWQGGYEQYF. CDR3 coding DNA: TGTGCCAGTTCATGGCAGGGTGGCTACGAGCAGTACTTC.